The next 16 T cell receptor beta chains were all read from a single sample in a study of blood T cell repertoires in COVID-19. Sequenced by immunoSEQ multiplex PCR; TCRdb stores in-frame clones only, minus some. The repertoire holds over 250,000 clones, with 60% to 75% as singletons. Sequences were obtained from peripheral blood. The receptor source for this set is a woman of 80 years or more with acute or convalescent COVID-19.

V and J are TRBV11-3 and TRBJ2-7, with 9 bases identical to TRBD2. CDR1 and CDR2 (germline): SGHNT, YENEEA. This CDR3 has 13 amino acids. V lost 5 bases, J lost 6 bases, and 5 bases stayed unmatched. The CDR3 sequence: CASSPGLASEQYF. Written as DNA, the CDR3 is TGTGCCAGCAGCCCGGGACTAGCAAGCGAGCAGTACTTC.

The rearrangement links TRBV7-6 to TRBJ2-3; D unclear. This CDR3 has 16 amino acids. Germline loops: CDR1 SGHVS, CDR2 FNYEAQ. V lost 5 bases and J lost 2, with 17 bases in between. DNA of the CDR3: TGTGCCAGCAGCCCCCAGAGCGCGCAAATCACAGATACGCAGTATTTT. Its protein is CASSPQSAQITDTQYF.

The chain employs TRBV5-5 and TRBJ2-7, with TRBD2 matching over 11 bases. From germline, CDR1 is SGHKS and CDR2 YYEKEE (reference sequence). V lost 4 bases, J lost 4 bases, and 7 bases stayed unmatched. The CDR3 spans 15 residues. CDR3 protein: CASSQGLAGAYEQYF. For the CDR3, the DNA is TGTGCCAGCAGCCAAGGACTAGCGGGCGCTTACGAGCAGTACTTC.

The count of this clone is one. The chain joins TRBV5-5 to TRBJ2-1; no reliable D call. Germline CDR1 and CDR2: SGHKS and YYEKEE (reference sequence). Trimming removed 3 bases from V and 8 bases from J, with 12 bases in between. CDR3 size: 13 residues. For the CDR3, the DNA is TGTGCCAGCAGCTCAGGCCCCTCCGATGAGCAGTTCTTC. Translating gives CASSSGPSDEQFF.

The chain combines TRBV9 with TRBJ2-1; 8 nucleotides match TRBD2. V shed 1 base and J 3 bases; nucleotides not matched to a gene: 6. Per the germline V gene, CDR1 is SGDLS and CDR2 is YYNGEE. The length of the CDR3 is 16 residues. The CDR3 loop is CASSVSSLAGYNEQFF. The CDR3 bases are TGTGCCAGCAGCGTAAGTAGTCTAGCGGGCTACAATGAGCAGTTCTTC.

This clone was detected only a few times. The chain employs TRBV18 and TRBJ2-2; the D gene is possibly TRBD2 (6 bases). CDR1 and CDR2 from the germline V gene are KGHSH and LQKENI. This CDR3 is built from 15 residues. V lost 1 base and J lost 4, with 10 bases in between. For the CDR3, the DNA is TGTGCCAGCTCACCACTAAGGGGACTCACCGGGGAGCTGTTTTTT. Translated: CASSPLRGLTGELFF. Drawing the rest from reference TRBV18 and TRBJ2-2, the complete variable domain is NAGVMQNPRHLVRRRGQEARLRCSPMKGHSHVYWYRQLPEEGLKFMVYLQKENIIDESGMPKERFSAEFPKEGPSILRIQQVVRGDSAAYFCASSPLRGLTGELFFGEGSRLTVL.

In regard to this clone: The DNA is left out, because the CDR3 cannot be placed on it with certainty; the CDR3 is given as TCRdb lists it. This chain links TRBV5-1 with TRBJ2-5; whether TRBD2, the table's D call, matches the DNA was not checked. The CDR3 comprises 15 residues, both ends counted. Germline CDR1 is SGHRS and CDR2 is YFSETQ. CDR3 in amino acids: CASSFGNGGLETQYF.

The chain couples TRBV6-1 to TRBJ2-7; TRBD1 agrees at 9 bases. Trimming cost V 2 bases and J 3 bases; bases outside gene matches: 5. The length of the CDR3 is 15 residues. Germline lookup yields CDR1 MNHNS and CDR2 SASEGT. The DNA for the CDR3 is TGTGCCAGCAGTGAAACGGCGGACAGGGGCTACGAGCAGTACTTC. This translates into CASSETADRGYEQYF.

This chain connects TRBV6-5 to TRBJ2-2, with no clear D. The CDR3 is made up of 13 amino acids. CDR1 and CDR2 from the germline V gene are MNHEY and SVGAGI. Trimming took off 6 bases at V and 3 bases at J, with 8 bases between the two ends. In DNA form, the CDR3 reads TGTGCCAGCAGGATTCAGTACACCGGGGAGCTGTTTTTT. It specifies CASRIQYTGELFF.

V gene TRBV5-5 combines with J gene TRBJ2-2; 9 bases line up with TRBD2. CDR1 is SGHKS, CDR2 YYEKEE, per germline (reference sequence). The CDR3 consists of 15 residues. J gave up 5 bases and V 0 bases, and 2 bases lay outside the gene matches. The DNA for the CDR3 is TGTGCCAGCAGCTTGGGGCGGGAGGGGACCGGGGAGCTGTTTTTT. As protein: CASSLGREGTGELFF.

There are a few counts of this clone. The chain couples TRBV29-1 to TRBJ1-1; D is undetermined. The V and J ends lost 2 bases and 0 bases respectively, with 10 bases between them. The germline V gene has CDR1 SQVTM and CDR2 ANQGSEA. CDR3 length: 14 amino acids. The CDR3 region is CSVEKGLMNTEAFF. The CDR3, as DNA: TGCAGCGTTGAAAAAGGACTAATGAACACTGAAGCTTTCTTT.

CDR3 region: CASSPPRTGANTEAFF. CDR3 nucleotides: TGTGCCAGCAGTCCCCCTCGGACAGGGGCGAACACTGAAGCTTTCTTT. The chain carries TRBV27 and TRBJ1-1, with 9 bases lining up with TRBD1. V lost 5 bases and J lost 1; bases outside the gene matches: 8. The CDR3 loop spans 16 amino acids. The germline gives CDR1 MNHEY, CDR2 SMNVEV (reference sequence).

This clone appeared a few times. V usage is TRBV3-1 (or the pseudogene TRBV3-2) and J usage is TRBJ1-3; 10 bases line up with TRBD1. Trimming at V came to 1 base and at J to 3 bases, leaving 6 bases not matched to a gene. Germline V gene sequence: CDR1 LGHDT, CDR2 YNNKEL (reference sequence). The CDR3 consists of 17 residues. The CDR3 DNA is TGTGCCAGCAGCCAAGGATGGGGGACAGGGGTTGGAAACACCATATATTTT. Its protein is CASSQGWGTGVGNTIYF.

J is TRBJ2-5 and V is TRBV5-1, with D possibly being TRBD1 (5 bases). Trimming left V 3 bases short and J 5 bases short, with 17 bases between. This CDR3 region has 15 residues. Germline V gives CDR1 SGHRS, CDR2 YFSETQ. The CDR3 sequence: CASSSHSRVAETQYF. The CDR3 DNA sequence: TGCGCCAGCAGCTCTCACTCCAGGGTCGCGGAGACCCAGTACTTC.

The chain joins TRBV7-6 to TRBJ2-1; 8 bases are shared with TRBD2. Germline assignment: CDR1 SGHVS and CDR2 FNYEAQ. Trimming at V came to 0 bases and at J to 5 bases, leaving 9 bases not matched to a gene. This CDR3 is built from 17 residues. The CDR3 sequence: CASSLAGWRGDNNEQFF. CDR3 coding DNA: TGTGCCAGCAGCTTAGCGGGTTGGCGGGGGGACAACAATGAGCAGTTCTTC.

The chain combines TRBV6-5 with TRBJ1-4; TRBD1 agrees at 10 bases. Germline-derived CDR1 and CDR2 are MNHEY and SVGAGI. The CDR3 extends over 14 amino acids. Losses at the gene ends were 5 bases for V and 8 bases for J; bases not matched to a gene: 5. CDR3 sequence: CASSTGDRGEKLFF. CDR3 in DNA: TGTGCCAGCAGTACTGGGGACAGGGGCGAAAAACTGTTTTTT.